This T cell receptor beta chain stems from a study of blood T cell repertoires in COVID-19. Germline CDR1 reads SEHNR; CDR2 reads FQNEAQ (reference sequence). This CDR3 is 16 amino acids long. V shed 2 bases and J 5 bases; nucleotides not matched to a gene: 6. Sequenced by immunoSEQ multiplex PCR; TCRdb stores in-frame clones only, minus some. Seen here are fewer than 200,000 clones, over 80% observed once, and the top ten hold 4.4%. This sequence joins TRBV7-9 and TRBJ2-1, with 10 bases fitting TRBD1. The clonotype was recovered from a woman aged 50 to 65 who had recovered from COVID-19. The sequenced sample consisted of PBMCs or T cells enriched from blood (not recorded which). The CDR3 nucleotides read TGTGCCAGCAGCTTAAGGGTAGGGACAGGGGACAATGAGCAGTTCTTC. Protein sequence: CASSLRVGTGDNEQFF. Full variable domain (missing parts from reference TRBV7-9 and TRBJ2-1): DTGVSQNPRHKITKRGQNVTFRCDPISEHNRLYWYRQTLGQGPEFLTYFQNEAQLEKSRLLSDRFSAERPKGSFSTLEIQRTEQGDSAMYLCASSLRVGTGDNEQFFGPGTRLTVL.